The TCR beta chain described here comes from a study of CD8+CD57+ T cells in acquired aplastic anemia. Points from the study as a whole: Both patients and controls carried the same twenty-nine CD8+ CDR3 sequences.

This clonotype appeared a few times. The antigen is unknown. The CDR3 has 15 residues. V dropped 1 base and J dropped 5; count of bases not matched to a gene: 6. Per germline, CDR1 SGDLS and CDR2 YYNGEE. The TCR beta profiling, which covered VDJ combination and CDR3 sequence, was carried out using genomic DNA as the template. TCRdb processed the reads anew with MiXCR; each CDR3 protein has one entry. The sample records more than 150,000 distinct CDR3 sequences, 50% to 75% being singletons. Sequenced sample: sorted CD4+, CD8+, or CD8+CD57+ T cells (not recorded which) from PBMCs. This clonotype was sampled from a human donor with severe aplastic anemia or a healthy control (not recorded which). This chain connects TRBV9 to TRBJ2-5; 9 bases align to TRBD2. CDR3 nucleotide sequence: TGTGCCAGCAGCGTACAGAGCGGGGGGCCCGAGACCCAGTACTTC. Translating gives CASSVQSGGPETQYF. Full variable domain (outside the CDR3, taken from reference TRBV9 and TRBJ2-5): DSGVTQTPKHLITATGQRVTLRCSPRSGDLSVYWYQQSLDQGLQFLIQYYNGEERAKGNILERFSAQQFPDLHSELNLSSLELGDSALYFCASSVQSGGPETQYFGPGTRLLVL.